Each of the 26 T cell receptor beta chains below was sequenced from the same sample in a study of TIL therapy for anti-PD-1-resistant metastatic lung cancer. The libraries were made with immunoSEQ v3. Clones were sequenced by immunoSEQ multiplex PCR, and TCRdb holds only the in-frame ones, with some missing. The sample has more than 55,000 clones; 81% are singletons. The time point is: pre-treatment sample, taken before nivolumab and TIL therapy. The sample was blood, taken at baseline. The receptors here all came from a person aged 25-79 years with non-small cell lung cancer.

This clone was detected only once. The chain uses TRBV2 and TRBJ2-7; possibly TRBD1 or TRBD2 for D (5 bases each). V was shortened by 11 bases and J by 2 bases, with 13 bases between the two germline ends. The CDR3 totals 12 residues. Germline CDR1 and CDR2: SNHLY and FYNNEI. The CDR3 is CAGGATPYEQYF. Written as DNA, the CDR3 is TGTGCCGGGGGTGCAACCCCCTACGAGCAGTACTTC.

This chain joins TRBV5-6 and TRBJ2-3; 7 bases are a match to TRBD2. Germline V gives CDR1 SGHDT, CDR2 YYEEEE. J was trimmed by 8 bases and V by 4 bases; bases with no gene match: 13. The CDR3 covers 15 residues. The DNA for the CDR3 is TGTGCCAGCAGCCTCTCTGGAGCGGGGCTCGGTACGCAGTATTTT. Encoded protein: CASSLSGAGLGTQYF.

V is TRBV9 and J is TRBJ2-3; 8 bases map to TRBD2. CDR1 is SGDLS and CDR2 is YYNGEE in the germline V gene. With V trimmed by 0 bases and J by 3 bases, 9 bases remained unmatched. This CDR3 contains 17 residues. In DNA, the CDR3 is TGTGCCAGCAGCGTAGGGGCGGACGGGGGGGCAACAGATACGCAGTATTTT. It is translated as CASSVGADGGATDTQYF.

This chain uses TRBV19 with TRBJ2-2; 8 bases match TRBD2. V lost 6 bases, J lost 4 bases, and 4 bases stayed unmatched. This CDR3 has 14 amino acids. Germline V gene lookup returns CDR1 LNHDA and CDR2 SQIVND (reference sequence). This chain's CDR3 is CASRQAGGTGELFF. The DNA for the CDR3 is TGTGCCAGTAGACAGGCGGGGGGCACCGGGGAGCTGTTTTTT.

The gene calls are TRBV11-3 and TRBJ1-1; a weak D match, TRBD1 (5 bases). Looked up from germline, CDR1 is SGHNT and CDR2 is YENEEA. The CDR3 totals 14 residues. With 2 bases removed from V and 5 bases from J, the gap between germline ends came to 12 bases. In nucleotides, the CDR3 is TGTGCCAGCAGCTTACAGGGAGGAGAGACTGAAGCTTTCTTT. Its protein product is CASSLQGGETEAFF.

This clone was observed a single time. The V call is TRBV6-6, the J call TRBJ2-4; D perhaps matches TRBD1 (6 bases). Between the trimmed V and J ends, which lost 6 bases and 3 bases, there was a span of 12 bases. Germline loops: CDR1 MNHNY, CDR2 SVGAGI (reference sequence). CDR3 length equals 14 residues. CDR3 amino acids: CASRAGESKNIQYF. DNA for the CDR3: TGTGCCAGCAGAGCAGGGGAAAGCAAAAACATTCAGTACTTC.

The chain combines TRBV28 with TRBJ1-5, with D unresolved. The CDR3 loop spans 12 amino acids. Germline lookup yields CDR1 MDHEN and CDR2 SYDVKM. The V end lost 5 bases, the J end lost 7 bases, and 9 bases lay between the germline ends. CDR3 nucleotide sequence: TGTGCCAGCAGTCGCCCGGAGCAGCCCCAGCATTTT. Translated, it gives CASSRPEQPQHF.

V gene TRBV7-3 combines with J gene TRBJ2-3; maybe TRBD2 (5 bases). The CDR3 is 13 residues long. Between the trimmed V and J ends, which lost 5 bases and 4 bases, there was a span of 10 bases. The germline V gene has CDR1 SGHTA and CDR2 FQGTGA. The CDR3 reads CASSGERSDTQYF. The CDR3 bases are TGTGCCAGCAGCGGGGAGAGGTCAGATACGCAGTATTTT.

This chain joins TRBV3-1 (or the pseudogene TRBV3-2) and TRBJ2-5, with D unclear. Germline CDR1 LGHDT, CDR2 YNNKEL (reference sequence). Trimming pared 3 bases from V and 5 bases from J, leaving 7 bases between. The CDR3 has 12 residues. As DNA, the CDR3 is TGTGCCAGCAGCCAGACCCGGGAGACCCAGTACTTC. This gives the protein CASSQTRETQYF.

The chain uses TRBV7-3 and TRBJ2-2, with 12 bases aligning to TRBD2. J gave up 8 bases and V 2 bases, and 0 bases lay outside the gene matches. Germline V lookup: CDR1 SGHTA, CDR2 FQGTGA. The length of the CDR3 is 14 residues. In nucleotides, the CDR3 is TGTGCCAGCAGCTTAGGGACTAGCGGGGGGGAGCTGTTTTTT. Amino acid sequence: CASSLGTSGGELFF.

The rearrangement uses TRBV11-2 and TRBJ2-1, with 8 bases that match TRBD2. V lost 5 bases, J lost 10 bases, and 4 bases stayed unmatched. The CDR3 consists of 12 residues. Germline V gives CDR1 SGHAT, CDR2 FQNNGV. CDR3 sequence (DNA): TGTGCCAGCAGCCCGGGGGGGCGGGAGCAGTTCTTC. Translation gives CASSPGGREQFF.

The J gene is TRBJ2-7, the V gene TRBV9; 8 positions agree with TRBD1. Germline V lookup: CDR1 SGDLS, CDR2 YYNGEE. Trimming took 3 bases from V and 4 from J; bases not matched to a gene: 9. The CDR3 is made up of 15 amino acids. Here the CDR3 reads CASSATDRDPYEQYF. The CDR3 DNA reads TGTGCCAGCAGCGCAACGGACAGGGACCCTTACGAGCAGTACTTC.

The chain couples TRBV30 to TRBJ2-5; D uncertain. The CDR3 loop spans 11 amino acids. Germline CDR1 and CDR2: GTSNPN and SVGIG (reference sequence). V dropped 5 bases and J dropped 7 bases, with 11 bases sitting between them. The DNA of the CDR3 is TGTGCCTGGGAAGGTCCCCGGACCCAGTACTTC. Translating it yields CAWEGPRTQYF.

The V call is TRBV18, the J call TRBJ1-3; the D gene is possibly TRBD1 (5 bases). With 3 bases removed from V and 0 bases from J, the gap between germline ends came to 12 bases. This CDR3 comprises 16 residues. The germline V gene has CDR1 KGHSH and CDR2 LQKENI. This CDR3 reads CASSPTTETSGNTIYF. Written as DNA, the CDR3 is TGTGCCAGCTCACCGACGACAGAGACCTCTGGAAACACCATATATTTT.

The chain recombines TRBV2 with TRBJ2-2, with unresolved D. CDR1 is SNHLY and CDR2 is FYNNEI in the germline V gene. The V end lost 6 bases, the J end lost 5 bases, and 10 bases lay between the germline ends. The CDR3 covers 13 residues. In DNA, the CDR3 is TGTGCCAGCAGGCGGCAAGAAACCGGGGAGCTGTTTTTT. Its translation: CASRRQETGELFF.

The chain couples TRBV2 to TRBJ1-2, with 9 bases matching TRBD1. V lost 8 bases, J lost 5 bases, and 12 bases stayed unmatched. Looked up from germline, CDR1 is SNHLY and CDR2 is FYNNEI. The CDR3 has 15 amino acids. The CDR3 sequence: CASSFRPGQGYGYTF. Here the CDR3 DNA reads TGTGCCAGCTCCTTCAGACCGGGACAGGGATATGGCTACACCTTC.

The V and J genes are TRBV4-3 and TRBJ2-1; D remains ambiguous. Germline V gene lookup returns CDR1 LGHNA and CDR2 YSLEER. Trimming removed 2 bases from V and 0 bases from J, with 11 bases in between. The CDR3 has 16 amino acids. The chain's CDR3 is CASSQYIRSSYNEQFF. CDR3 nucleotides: TGCGCCAGCAGCCAATACATCAGGAGCTCCTACAATGAGCAGTTCTTC.

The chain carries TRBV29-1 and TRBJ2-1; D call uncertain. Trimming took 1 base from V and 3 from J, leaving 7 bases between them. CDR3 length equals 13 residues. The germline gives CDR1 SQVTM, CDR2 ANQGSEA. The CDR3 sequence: CSVEVQLYNEQFF. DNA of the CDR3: TGCAGCGTTGAAGTCCAACTCTACAATGAGCAGTTCTTC.

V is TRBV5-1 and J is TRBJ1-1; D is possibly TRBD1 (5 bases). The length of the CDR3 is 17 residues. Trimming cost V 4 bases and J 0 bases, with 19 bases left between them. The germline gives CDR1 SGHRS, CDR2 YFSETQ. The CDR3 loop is CASSPTRGDRMNTEAFF. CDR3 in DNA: TGCGCCAGCAGCCCAACCCGGGGTGACAGAATGAACACTGAAGCTTTCTTT.

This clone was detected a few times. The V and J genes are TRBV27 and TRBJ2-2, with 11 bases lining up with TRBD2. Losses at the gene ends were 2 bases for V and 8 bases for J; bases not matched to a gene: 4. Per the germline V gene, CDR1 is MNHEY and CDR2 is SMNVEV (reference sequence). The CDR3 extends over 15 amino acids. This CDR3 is CASSLKLAGVGELFF. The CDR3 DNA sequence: TGTGCCAGCAGTTTAAAACTAGCGGGAGTGGGGGAGCTGTTTTTT.

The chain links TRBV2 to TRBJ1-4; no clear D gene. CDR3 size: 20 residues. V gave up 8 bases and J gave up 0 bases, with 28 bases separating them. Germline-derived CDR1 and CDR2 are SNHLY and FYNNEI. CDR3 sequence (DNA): TGTGCCAGCTTTAGTGGCCGCAGTCCCTTTTTTGCGGCAACTAATGAAAAACTGTTTTTT. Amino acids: CASFSGRSPFFAATNEKLFF.

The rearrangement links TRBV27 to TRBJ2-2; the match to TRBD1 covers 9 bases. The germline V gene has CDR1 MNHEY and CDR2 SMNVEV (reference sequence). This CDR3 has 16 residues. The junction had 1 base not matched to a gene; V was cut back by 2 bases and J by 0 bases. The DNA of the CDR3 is TGTGCCAGCAGTTTACGGACAGGGGCGAACACCGGGGAGCTGTTTTTT. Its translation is CASSLRTGANTGELFF.

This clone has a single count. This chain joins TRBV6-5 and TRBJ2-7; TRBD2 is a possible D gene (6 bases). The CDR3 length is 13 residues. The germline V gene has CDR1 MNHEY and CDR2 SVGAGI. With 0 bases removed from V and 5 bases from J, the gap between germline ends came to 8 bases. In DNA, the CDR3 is TGTGCCAGCAGTTACTCGGCGGGGAACGAGCAGTACTTC. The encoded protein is CASSYSAGNEQYF.

CDR3: CASSLTATSAPNEQFF. DNA for the CDR3: TGTGCCAGCAGCCTAACGGCAACTAGCGCCCCGAATGAGCAGTTCTTC. The chain carries TRBV7-9 and TRBJ2-1; 7 bases are a match to TRBD2. V was clipped by 5 bases and J by 7 bases; unmatched bases: 14. This CDR3 region has 16 residues. From germline, CDR1 is SEHNR and CDR2 FQNEAQ (reference sequence).

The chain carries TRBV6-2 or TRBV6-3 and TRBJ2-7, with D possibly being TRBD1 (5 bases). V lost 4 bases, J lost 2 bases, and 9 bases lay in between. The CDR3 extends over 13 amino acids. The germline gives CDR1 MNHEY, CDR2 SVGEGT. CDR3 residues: CASSSRVTYEQYF. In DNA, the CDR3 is TGTGCCAGCAGTTCCAGGGTCACCTACGAGCAGTACTTC.

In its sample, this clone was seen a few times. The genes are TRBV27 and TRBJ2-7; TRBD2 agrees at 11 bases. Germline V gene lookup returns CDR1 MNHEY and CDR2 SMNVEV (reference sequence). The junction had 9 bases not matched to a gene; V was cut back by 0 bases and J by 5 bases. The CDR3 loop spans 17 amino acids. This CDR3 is CASSLSYRASGRNEQYF. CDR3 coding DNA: TGTGCCAGCAGTTTATCGTATCGGGCTAGCGGGAGGAACGAGCAGTACTTC.